The rows below give T cell receptor beta chains drawn from one sample of a study of blood T cells in healthy people across ages. TCRdb re-analysed the 5' RACE reads in MiXCR, keeping a single row per CDR3 protein. Of some 1.5 million distinct CDR3 sequences in the sample, roughly 27% were seen once. Sequences were obtained from blood. Receptors were obtained from a woman aged 30 to 39 in good health. The CDR3 runs from the conserved cysteine through the conserved F or W. Fields, in order: CDR3 protein, V gene, D gene, J gene. The D gene is left open where the match is weak.

CASSLDPGTNSPLHF	TRBV5-1	-	TRBJ1-6
CASSLQNPFNYGYTF	TRBV19	-	TRBJ1-2
CSALSQPRSHGQYF	TRBV20-1	-	TRBJ2-7
CASSQLLETVGYEQYF	TRBV6-2/TRBV6-3	-	TRBJ2-7
CASFNNKAPYEQYF	TRBV27	-	TRBJ2-7
CASSLWYEQYF	TRBV28	-	TRBJ2-7
CASSYGALGGSYNEQFF	TRBV5-1	-	TRBJ2-1
CSTRLAGALAKNIQYF	TRBV20-1	TRBD2	TRBJ2-4
CASSQQSGNGRGRNTQYF	TRBV6-2/TRBV6-3	-	TRBJ2-3
CASGLVLSTADTEAFF	TRBV12-5	-	TRBJ1-1
CSAHRLARQETQYF	TRBV20-1	TRBD2	TRBJ2-5